This T cell receptor (beta chain) was obtained from a study of blood T cells in healthy people across ages (dated by TCRdb to between 2015 and 2016). About the full investigation: In model experiments, template switching captured roughly one uniquely barcoded TCR beta cDNA molecule for every two T cells. Age-related changes in TCR beta repertoire diversity were measured in the study by deep sequencing normalized with unique cDNA molecular identifiers. Donors were grouped into four age groups: young (average about 15 years), middle-aged (39), aged (around 60) and long-lived (over 80). Using the same blood draw, the study looked at two additional independent replicas of 1 million unique cDNA reads for two donors, one aged 18 to 30 and the other aged 80 or older.

Donors were 35 to 40 systemically healthy Caucasian individuals from Russia aged roughly 6 to 90 years. Roughly 11 milliliters of peripheral blood were drawn from each donor into EDTA-treated Vacutainer tubes. Ficoll-Paque density-gradient centrifugation was used to isolate PBMCs, with at least 6 million obtained per sample. Trizol reagent was used to extract total RNA from PBMCs, with at least 5.5 micrograms per sample. For every donor, flow cytometry on a PBMC aliquot measured the percentage of naive CD45RAhigh/CD27high T cells. This clonotype has just a few counts. No antigen is known for it. The input lacks base qualities; no much larger clone sits a single base away. Summary of the overall study and its limitations: As age increased, observed TCR beta diversity per million T cells dropped in a roughly linear way, and a significant reduction was already evident by age about 40. Estimates of total diversity from one million sequenced T cells were regarded as lower bounds and underestimates. Bulk unsorted PBMC profiling prevented conclusive comparison of naive and antigen-experienced compartments. A strong correlation was found between observed TCR beta diversity and the percentage of naive T cells measured by flow cytometry. Donor CMV infection status was unknown, potentially confounding age-related changes in expanded clonotypes. Compared with the aged group, more naive CD4+ T cells, fewer expanded clones and increased TCR diversity were shown by the long-lived group, suggesting age selection.

The library came from 5' RACE. Sequenced on an Illumina HiSeq 2500. The second PCR ran for about 7 to 11 cycles and used a J-beta primer mix along with a sample-barcoded 5' primer. Each TCR beta cDNA molecule received a unique molecular identifier from a template-switch 5' adaptor carrying 12 random nucleotides. Each sample yielded at least 3 million CDR3-containing paired-end reads. First-strand cDNA was synthesized from all RNA with the Mint cDNA synthesis kit, primed by a TRBC-specific oligonucleotide. Following uracil-DNA glycosylase treatment, a first 18-cycle PCR with universal primers M1SS and BC2_uni_R was performed on all cDNA. In the source study's methods: Normalization of each sample was performed by random selection of 1 million high-quality reads, each carrying a distinct molecular identifier. Reads sharing molecular identifiers were discarded rather than binned into consensus sequences. MiTCR, run with a Q25 quality threshold and the strictest error-elimination algorithm, handled CDR3 identification, clonotype clustering and error correction. Lower-bound total TCR beta diversity was estimated with a nonparametric unseen species model using Euler transformation. TCRdb cleaned the public reads at Q25 with fastp, built clones with MiXCR and kept in-frame beta chains. Rows with a matching CDR3 protein are joined into one entry that keeps the most common DNA and genes. The V and J calls shown here were made by TCRdb, not taken from the authors' results. The sample table contains approximately 780,000 distinct CDR3 sequences; only one count was recorded for roughly 24% of them. The top ten clones comprise under 3% of the sample.

From its cysteine to its phenylalanine, the CDR3 spans 14 amino acids. Solely the CDR3 DNA is kept, with 42 bases framed from the first base. CDR1 and CDR2 (SEHNR, FQNEAQ) derive from the germline V gene (reference sequence). Trimming takes 5 bases off V and 5 bases off J; junction bases not matched to a gene: 8. The data also belong to a second study, concerning T cells of mothers and their children. Reported in the second study: Donors were nine systemically healthy Caucasian individuals: three mothers and their six children. cDNA synthesis used all of the extracted RNA, with 1.5 ug of RNA in each 15 ul reaction. Sample barcodes and 2-4 random nucleotides were added via the M1S primer in the second PCR. Each mother yielded over 8.5 million TCR beta CDR3 reads and each child 2.5 million to 3 million reads. In both related and unrelated pairs, thymic selection shapes the output of TCR recombination in a similar way, with inherited differences having only a minor effect. Normalized repertoire overlap was always found to be slightly, but never significantly, higher in related mother-child pairs than in unrelated mother-child pairs. No persistent microchimeric T cell clones were detected, at a sensitivity of approximately 90 clones per million clonotypes. To look for features that set related mother-child pairs apart from unrelated individuals, the researchers ran deep NGS to compare the TCR beta repertoires of mothers and children. The mean age was around 40 +/- 4 years for the mothers and roughly 11 +/- 4 years for the children. After adapter ligation was performed with NEBNext reagents, the libraries were sequenced on an Illumina HiSeq 2000 with 100+100 nt paired-end reads. Mother and child libraries were prepared a month apart and sequenced in separate runs to prevent cross-contamination. Between roughly 450,000 and 2,000,000 distinct TCR beta clonotypes were identified per donor. Naive TCR beta clonotypes were estimated from low-frequency clonotypes matched to each donor's FACS-determined naive share, without sorting.

This receptor was taken from a boy between 10 and 17 years old in good health. Sequencing input: blood. The V and J segments used are TRBV7-9 and TRBJ1-1; 7 bases in the junction line up with TRBD1. The CDR3 protein sequence reads: CASSRTGGGTEAFF. The nucleotide sequence is given as TGTGCCAGCAGCCGGACAGGTGGCGGGACTGAAGCTTTCTTT.